This paragraph reports one TCR beta chain. Its antigen is unidentified. This entry is derived from a study of monozygotic twins with inflammatory bowel disease. Findings and limits, study-wide: Healthy co-twins, by inverse Simpson, had higher TCRbeta diversity than their siblings with IBD.

Sampling involved one blood draw (less than 2.7 ml) for every donor. Total RNA amounting to about 3,500 ng went into each TCR library. Template-switch reactions added UMIs with a 6-nucleotide sample barcode. No DNA is given; TCRdb re-called the 5' RACE reads and lists each CDR3 protein once. Its table lists approximately 330,000 distinct CDR3 sequences. The CDR3 covers 13 residues. Germline loops: CDR1 DFQATT, CDR2 SNEGSKA (reference sequence). This sequence originates from a human donor with ulcerative colitis or Crohn's disease, or a healthy co-twin of an affected twin (not recorded which). The chain combines TRBV20-1 with TRBJ2-5; TCRdb outputs TRBD2, but without DNA this stays unchecked. Sequenced input: blood. CDR3 loop: CSVDRDFQETQYF.